The T cell receptor beta chain described here comes from a study of cytomegalovirus exposure and HLA in healthy donors. Study at large: From about 200 million T cells, an earlier analysis saw 100 million to 140 million unique TCR beta sequences.

Researchers ran the PCR with 60 Vbeta and 13 Jbeta primers. Generated by immunoSEQ multiplex PCR, the TCRdb table keeps only in-frame clones and is missing some. The sample has 100,000 to 150,000 clones; around three quarters are singletons. Specimen: PBMCs. The source of this sequence is a man younger than 35 in good health and CMV-seronegative.

The CDR3: CASSLFRGSTGELFF. As DNA, the CDR3 is TGTGCCAGCAGCTTGTTCAGGGGTAGCACCGGGGAGCTGTTTTTT. V gene TRBV7-2 combines with J gene TRBJ2-2; TRBD1 is a possible D gene (6 bases). V lost 3 bases and J 4 bases, leaving 12 bases between the germline ends. From germline, CDR1 is SGHTA and CDR2 FQGNSA. This CDR3 contains 15 residues.